Listed here is a single T cell receptor (beta chain). Its antigen is not identified. A junction boundary mismatches the germline segment, possibly from a read error. Using its own MiXCR run on the 5' RACE reads, TCRdb lists one record per CDR3 protein. The table shows around 1.7 million distinct CDR3 sequences, with around a third occurring only once. This specimen comes from a study of identical twins. Study outcomes and limitations: Beta out-of-frame sequences displayed a weaker excess of sharing between twins.

The germline V gene encodes CDR1 MDHEN and CDR2 SYDVKM. The length of the CDR3 is 12 residues. The TCR comes from a newborn girl in good health. The sequenced sample consisted of cord blood. The V call is TRBV28, the J call TRBJ2-5, with no clear D. The CDR3 loop reads CVSSFPGETQYF. In nucleotides, the CDR3 is TGTGTCAGCAGTTTCCCCGGGGAGACCCAGTACTTC.